Listed below are T cell receptor beta chains from one sample, sequenced in a study of blood T cell repertoires in COVID-19. Sequencing used immunoSEQ multiplex PCR; TCRdb keeps in-frame clones, though not all of them. The sample contains more than 40,000 clones, approximately 90% of which appear only once. The sequenced material came from peripheral blood. All receptors derive from a man between 45 and 60 years old with active COVID-19. Both conserved end residues are part of each CDR3. Each record gives: D gene, J gene, V gene, clone size, CDR3 protein, CDR3 DNA. A D gene is named only where the DNA matches it firmly. Clone size, where shown, is once, few, many, or a class for clones that have expanded.

d_gene: TRBD1
j_gene: TRBJ2-3
v_gene: TRBV15
abundance: .
CDR3aa: CATSRENTGGTQYF
CDR3nt: TGTGCCACCAGCAGGGAGAACACAGGGGGTACGCAGTATTTT

d_gene: .
j_gene: TRBJ1-3
v_gene: TRBV7-2
abundance: once
CDR3aa: CASSLVFETSGNTIYF
CDR3nt: TGTGCCAGCAGCTTAGTCTTTGAGACATCTGGAAACACCATATATTTT

d_gene: .
j_gene: TRBJ2-4
v_gene: TRBV5-1
abundance: .
CDR3aa: CASSLGTENIQYF
CDR3nt: TGCGCCAGCAGCTTGGGTACAGAAAACATTCAGTACTTC

d_gene: TRBD2
j_gene: TRBJ2-5
v_gene: TRBV12-5
abundance: .
CDR3aa: CASGLVRSGRETQYF
CDR3nt: TGTGCTAGTGGTTTGGTACGTAGCGGGAGGGAGACCCAGTACTTC

d_gene: .
j_gene: TRBJ1-3
v_gene: TRBV5-1
abundance: once
CDR3aa: CASRSPGSSGNTIYF
CDR3nt: TGCGCCAGCAGATCCCCGGGGAGCTCTGGAAACACCATATATTTT

d_gene: TRBD1
j_gene: TRBJ2-7
v_gene: TRBV5-1
abundance: .
CDR3aa: CASSFQGAGEQYF
CDR3nt: TGCGCCAGCAGCTTCCAGGGGGCGGGGGAGCAGTACTTC

d_gene: .
j_gene: TRBJ2-3
v_gene: TRBV19
abundance: .
CDR3aa: CASRLTGLSTDTQYF
CDR3nt: TGTGCCAGTAGGTTAACAGGGCTTTCCACGGATACGCAGTATTTT

d_gene: TRBD2
j_gene: TRBJ2-1
v_gene: TRBV3-1/TRBV3-2
abundance: .
CDR3aa: CASSQSGGPYNEQFF
CDR3nt: TGTGCCAGCAGCCAGAGCGGGGGGCCATACAATGAGCAGTTCTTC

d_gene: .
j_gene: TRBJ1-1
v_gene: TRBV3-1/TRBV3-2
abundance: .
CDR3aa: CASSQGAQLNTEAFF
CDR3nt: TGTGCCAGCAGCCAAGGGGCGCAATTGAACACTGAAGCTTTCTTT

d_gene: .
j_gene: TRBJ2-3
v_gene: TRBV5-4
abundance: once
CDR3aa: CASSLDFTDTQYF
CDR3nt: TGTGCCAGCAGCCTGGACTTCACAGATACGCAGTATTTT

d_gene: TRBD2
j_gene: TRBJ2-7
v_gene: TRBV7-3
abundance: .
CDR3aa: CASSSTSGGYEQYF
CDR3nt: TGTGCCAGCAGCTCGACTAGCGGGGGCTACGAGCAGTACTTC

d_gene: .
j_gene: TRBJ2-5
v_gene: TRBV7-9
abundance: .
CDR3aa: CASSQGSVETQYF
CDR3nt: TGTGCCAGCAGTCAGGGCTCCGTGGAGACCCAGTACTTC

d_gene: .
j_gene: TRBJ2-1
v_gene: TRBV29-1
abundance: .
CDR3aa: CSAPIRESYNEQFF
CDR3nt: TGCAGCGCCCCCATCAGGGAATCCTACAATGAGCAGTTCTTC

d_gene: .
j_gene: TRBJ1-1
v_gene: TRBV7-9
abundance: .
CDR3aa: CASSIQTVITEAFF
CDR3nt: TGTGCCAGCAGCATACAGACAGTGATCACTGAAGCTTTCTTT

d_gene: .
j_gene: TRBJ2-1
v_gene: TRBV6-1
abundance: .
CDR3aa: CASSESQGGDNEQFF
CDR3nt: TGTGCCAGCAGTGAATCCCAGGGAGGTGACAATGAGCAGTTCTTC

d_gene: TRBD2
j_gene: TRBJ2-3
v_gene: TRBV9
abundance: .
CDR3aa: CSSGGAVDTQYF
CDR3nt: TGTTCTAGCGGGGGGGCCGTAGATACGCAGTATTTT

d_gene: .
j_gene: TRBJ2-7
v_gene: TRBV29-1
abundance: .
CDR3aa: CSVRGPIGEQYF
CDR3nt: TGCAGCGTTAGAGGGCCGATCGGCGAGCAGTACTTC

d_gene: .
j_gene: TRBJ1-2
v_gene: TRBV19
abundance: .
CDR3aa: CASSGRDYRYYGYTF
CDR3nt: TGTGCCAGTAGCGGACGGGATTATAGGTACTATGGCTACACCTTC

d_gene: TRBD1
j_gene: TRBJ2-7
v_gene: TRBV27
abundance: .
CDR3aa: CASSLYGTGVIYEQYF
CDR3nt: TGTGCCAGCAGTCTATACGGGACAGGGGTAATCTACGAGCAGTACTTC

d_gene: .
j_gene: TRBJ2-1
v_gene: TRBV5-1
abundance: .
CDR3aa: CASSTPGDEQFF
CDR3nt: TGCGCCAGCAGCACCCCGGGGGATGAGCAGTTCTTC